One T cell receptor (beta chain) is described in this entry. The source of the sample is a study of T cells expressing NK-cell markers. Overall study: Sorted CD3+CD56+NKG2C+, CD3+CD56+NKG2C- and CD3+CD56-NKG2C+ T cells supplied TCR beta repertoires.

TCRdb reanalyzed the 5' RACE reads and collapses them to one entry per CDR3 protein, without DNA. The sample includes about 440,000 distinct CDR3 sequences. The CDR3 has 14 amino acids. The gene calls are TRBV12-3 or TRBV12-4 and TRBJ2-5. This receptor was identified in a woman aged 18-70 years in good health. The material sequenced was blood T cells: a sorted CD56 or NKG2C T cell subset, CD4+ or CD8+ T cells, or bulk PBMC T cells (not recorded which). CDR3 sequence: CASSLAYGQETQYF.